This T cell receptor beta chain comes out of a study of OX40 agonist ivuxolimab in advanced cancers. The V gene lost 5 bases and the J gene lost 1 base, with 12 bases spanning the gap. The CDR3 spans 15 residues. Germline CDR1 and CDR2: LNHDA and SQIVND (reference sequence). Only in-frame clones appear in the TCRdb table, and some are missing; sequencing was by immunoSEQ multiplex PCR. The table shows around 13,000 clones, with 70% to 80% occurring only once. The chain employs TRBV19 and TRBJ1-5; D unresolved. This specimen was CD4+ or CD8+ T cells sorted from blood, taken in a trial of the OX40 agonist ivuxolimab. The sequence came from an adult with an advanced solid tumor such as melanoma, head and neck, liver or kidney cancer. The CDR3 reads CASSHPGPSNQPQHF. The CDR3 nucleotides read TGTGCCAGTAGTCACCCAGGTCCCAGCAATCAGCCCCAGCATTTT.